Included here is one TCR beta chain sequence, with context. Germline CDR1 SGHDT, CDR2 YYEEEE. Unmatched junction bases numbered 6, after V lost 0 bases and J lost 1 base. This CDR3 is 18 amino acids long. This sample is part of a study of cytomegalovirus exposure and HLA in healthy donors. Primers for the PCR totalled 60 Vbeta and 13 Jbeta. The protocol was immunoSEQ multiplex PCR, while the TCRdb copy is restricted to in-frame clones and leaves out a portion. The sample contains some 40,000 clones, roughly 63% of which appear only once. The rearrangement uses TRBV5-6 and TRBJ2-5; the match to TRBD2 covers 13 bases. This TCR came from a man in his 60s in good health and CMV-seropositive. Sequencing was done on a sample of PBMCs. CDR3 sequence reads: CASSLGTSGSSSQETQYF. The CDR3 DNA is TGTGCCAGCAGCTTGGGGACTAGCGGGAGTTCCTCCCAAGAGACCCAGTACTTC.